Each of the 29 T cell receptor beta chains below was sequenced from the same sample in a study of blood T cells in healthy people across ages. Through a sample-barcoded 5' primer and a J-beta primer mix, a second PCR was run for roughly 7 to 11 cycles. MiXCR, run by TCRdb on the 5' RACE reads, gives a single entry per CDR3 protein. The table shows hundreds of thousands of distinct CDR3 sequences, with 20% to 25% occurring only once. The source material was blood. The receptors shown here come from a man between 65 and 85 years old in good health.

In its sample, this clonotype was seen once. The V call is TRBV27, the J call TRBJ2-7; TRBD2 aligns across 7 bases. The germline V gene has CDR1 MNHEY and CDR2 SMNVEV (reference sequence). The CDR3 extends over 15 amino acids. Unmatched junction bases numbered 10, after V lost 7 bases and J lost 1 base. Here the CDR3 reads CASMGRGTTSYEQYF. The CDR3, as DNA: TGTGCCAGCATGGGACGCGGGACTACTTCCTACGAGCAGTACTTC.

The sample holds many counts of this clonotype. The chain joins TRBV7-3 to TRBJ1-3, with unresolved D. From germline, CDR1 is SGHTA and CDR2 FQGTGA. The CDR3 is 12 amino acids. V dropped 4 bases and J dropped 4 bases, with 5 bases sitting between them. This CDR3 is CASSSQGNTIYF. For the CDR3, the DNA is TGTGCCAGCAGCTCCCAGGGAAACACCATATATTTT.

This chain links TRBV29-1 with TRBJ2-6, with D unresolved. There are 14 residues in the CDR3. V was pared by 4 bases and J by 0 bases, with 7 bases between. From germline, CDR1 is SQVTM and CDR2 ANQGSEA. The CDR3 DNA is TGCAGCGTTGTACGAGACTCTGGGGCCAACGTCCTGACTTTC. Its translation: CSVVRDSGANVLTF.

This clonotype was picked up a small number of times. The gene calls are TRBV11-2 and TRBJ2-7; D uncertain. V lost 3 bases and J lost 3, with 9 bases in between. Germline V gene sequence: CDR1 SGHAT, CDR2 FQNNGV. The CDR3 consists of 13 residues. CDR3 loop: CASSFGVFYEQYF. As DNA, the CDR3 is TGTGCCAGCAGCTTTGGAGTTTTCTACGAGCAGTACTTC.

V and J are TRBV6-5 and TRBJ2-1; 10 nucleotides match TRBD2. The CDR3 runs to 13 residues. The germline V gene has CDR1 MNHEY and CDR2 SVGAGI. The junction had 4 bases not matched to a gene; V was cut back by 7 bases and J by 7 bases. The CDR3 DNA is TGTGCCAGCACCGGGACTAGCGTGAATGAGCAGTTCTTC. Protein sequence: CASTGTSVNEQFF.

This clonotype was observed a handful of times. The V and J genes are TRBV25-1 and TRBJ2-5; D gene unclear. The CDR3 has 16 amino acids. The V end lost 3 bases, the J end lost 0 bases, and 14 bases lay between the germline ends. CDR1 and CDR2 (germline): MGHDK, SYGVNS. In DNA form, the CDR3 reads TGTGCCAGCAGTGACGTAGGGCGGCAGTACCAAGAGACCCAGTACTTC. This translates into CASSDVGRQYQETQYF.

The chain combines TRBV4-3 with TRBJ2-3; possibly TRBD2 for D (5 bases). CDR1 and CDR2 from the germline V gene are LGHNA and YSLEER. This CDR3 contains 15 residues. V was shortened by 0 bases and J by 0 bases, with 7 bases between the two germline ends. CDR3 in amino acids: CASSQEGLSTDTQYF. The CDR3 bases are TGCGCCAGCAGCCAAGAAGGACTGAGCACAGATACGCAGTATTTT.

The chain combines TRBV10-3 with TRBJ2-3; D ambiguous. The CDR3 length is 13 residues. Germline CDR1 and CDR2: ENHRY and SYGVKD. The V end was cut by 0 bases, the J end by 6 bases, with 7 bases between. The CDR3 DNA is TGTGCCATCAGTGAGTCCCCTTTGGATACGCAGTATTTT. Encoded protein: CAISESPLDTQYF.

This clonotype was counted between two and nine times. The rearrangement joins TRBV7-9 to TRBJ2-3, with D tentatively TRBD2 (6 bases). V shed 5 bases and J shed 5 bases, with 14 bases lying between them. The CDR3 has 14 residues. Germline values: CDR1 SEHNR, CDR2 FQNEAQ (reference sequence). The CDR3 DNA reads as TGTGCCAGCAGCCCCCCCCCTAGCGAAGATACGCAGTATTTT. Translation gives CASSPPPSEDTQYF.

The CDR3 sequence: CASSVGLAGGPREQYF. In nucleotides, the CDR3 is TGTGCCAGCAGCGTCGGACTAGCGGGAGGGCCTCGTGAGCAGTACTTC. V gene TRBV7-2 combines with J gene TRBJ2-7; 15 bases map to TRBD2. CDR1 and CDR2 (germline): SGHTA, FQGNSA. This CDR3 is built from 16 residues. V shed 5 bases, J shed 7 bases, and the junction held 9 bases outside the gene matches.

This clonotype was recorded a few times. The chain joins TRBV28 to TRBJ1-4; TRBD1 might be the D (6 bases). Trimming cost V 6 bases and J 3 bases, with 14 bases left between them. This CDR3 comprises 15 residues. Germline CDR1 and CDR2: MDHEN and SYDVKM. The CDR3 nucleotides read TGTGCCAGCAGCGGCCGGGACACCTCTAATGAAAAACTGTTTTTT. Amino acids: CASSGRDTSNEKLFF.

This clonotype was found many times. The junction does not match germline at one end; this may be a read error. The chain links TRBV5-1 to TRBJ2-5; TRBD2 matches at 7 bases. This CDR3 has 14 residues. Germline values: CDR1 SGHRS, CDR2 YFSETQ. CDR3 nucleotides: TGTGCCAGCAGCTTAGGCGGGAGCCAAGAGACCCAGTACTTC. This codes for CASSLGGSQETQYF. The variable domain in full, with the rest retrieved from reference TRBV5-1 and TRBJ2-5, is KAGVTQTPRYLIKTRGQQVTLSCSPISGHRSVSWYQQTPGQGLQFLFEYFSETQRNKGNFPGRFSGRQFSNSRSEMNVSTLELGDSALYLCASSLGGSQETQYFGPGTRLLVL.

CDR3 in amino acids: CASRKSGRRADTQYF. The CDR3 DNA reads TGTGCCAGCAGAAAAAGCGGGAGAAGGGCAGATACGCAGTATTTT. The chain couples TRBV7-2 to TRBJ2-3; 8 bases are a match to TRBD2. This CDR3 comprises 15 residues. Trimming at V came to 6 bases and at J to 4 bases, leaving 9 bases not matched to a gene. Germline assignment: CDR1 SGHTA and CDR2 FQGNSA.

This clonotype has just a few counts. This rearrangement joins TRBV20-1 to TRBJ2-5; the match to TRBD1 covers 7 bases. The ends lost 0 bases at V and 6 bases at J; junction bases unmatched: 7. The CDR3 covers 14 residues. Germline lookup yields CDR1 DFQATT and CDR2 SNEGSKA (reference sequence). The CDR3 region has the DNA TGCAGTGCTAGAGAACGGACAGGAAGCCAGACCCAGTACTTC. The encoded protein is CSARERTGSQTQYF.

This clonotype was observed a handful of times. V and J are TRBV6-6 and TRBJ2-2, with D unresolved. Trimming cost V 0 bases and J 2 bases, with 10 bases left between them. The V gene's germline CDR1 is MNHNY and CDR2 SVGAGI (reference sequence). This CDR3 has 16 residues. DNA for the CDR3: TGTGCCAGCAGTTACTCGATGGTCGGAAACACCGGGGAGCTGTTTTTT. Translation gives CASSYSMVGNTGELFF.

This clonotype has just a few counts. The rearrangement uses TRBV7-2 and TRBJ1-5; D remains unclear. The V end lost 6 bases, the J end lost 4 bases, and 10 bases lay between the germline ends. This CDR3 is 13 amino acids long. Germline values: CDR1 SGHTA, CDR2 FQGNSA. The CDR3 sequence is CASSSQRNQPQHF. Here the CDR3 DNA reads TGTGCCAGCAGTTCACAGCGAAATCAGCCCCAGCATTTT.

Many counts were recorded for this clonotype. The chain couples TRBV3-1 to TRBJ1-1; possibly TRBD1 for D (5 bases). CDR3 size: 16 residues. The V end lost 5 bases, the J end lost 4 bases, and 20 bases lay between the germline ends. Germline V gene lookup returns CDR1 LGHDT and CDR2 YNNKEL (reference sequence). The CDR3 nucleotides read TGTGCCAGCAGCTCCGGGACCTTTAAAACGGGCACTGAAGCTTTCTTT. Protein sequence: CASSSGTFKTGTEAFF. Supplemented by reference TRBV3-1 and TRBJ1-1, the full variable domain reads DTAVSQTPKYLVTQMGNDKSIKCEQNLGHDTMYWYKQDSKKFLKIMFSYNNKELIINETVPNRFSPKSPDKAHLNLHINSLELGDSAVYFCASSSGTFKTGTEAFFGQGTRLTVV.

This clonotype was counted a few times. The CDR3 nucleotides are TGTGCCTGGAGTGTGGATCGCGAGCAGTACTTC. Translating gives CAWSVDREQYF. The chain joins TRBV30 to TRBJ2-7, with D uncertain. Germline V gene lookup returns CDR1 GTSNPN and CDR2 SVGIG (reference sequence). The CDR3 contains 11 residues. V lost 0 bases to trimming and J lost 6 bases, with 6 bases between them.

This chain connects TRBV20-1 to TRBJ2-1; D uncertain. The CDR3 extends over 14 amino acids. Trimming cost V 1 base and J 8 bases, with 15 bases left between them. Per the germline V gene, CDR1 is DFQATT and CDR2 is SNEGSKA (reference sequence). This CDR3 reads CSARGQVPIHEQFF. The CDR3 region has the DNA TGCAGTGCTAGAGGGCAGGTCCCGATTCATGAGCAGTTCTTC.

The chain joins TRBV29-1 to TRBJ1-1, with D uncertain. CDR3 length: 15 amino acids. V was shortened by 6 bases and J by 3 bases, with 20 bases between the two germline ends. From germline, CDR1 is SQVTM and CDR2 ANQGSEA. The chain's CDR3 is CSVQPHRRSYTEAFF. The CDR3 DNA reads TGCAGCGTCCAACCACACCGCCGCTCATACACTGAAGCTTTCTTT.

This clonotype was counted many times. The gene calls are TRBV7-9 and TRBJ1-4; 9 nucleotides match TRBD1. The germline gives CDR1 SEHNR, CDR2 FQNEAQ (reference sequence). V shed 6 bases, J shed 6 bases, and the junction held 5 bases outside the gene matches. CDR3 length: 14 residues. Written as DNA, the CDR3 is TGTGCCAGCAGTTTGACAGGGGGAGATGAAAAACTGTTTTTT. Its translation: CASSLTGGDEKLFF.

Many counts were recorded for this clonotype. The chain combines TRBV20-1 with TRBJ1-2, with D maybe TRBD1 (6 bases). V was pared by 0 bases and J by 3 bases, with 14 bases between. The CDR3 consists of 15 residues. Germline V gene data show CDR1 as DFQATT and CDR2 as SNEGSKA (reference sequence). The CDR3 sequence is CSARDTGRGDYGYTF. CDR3 sequence (DNA): TGCAGTGCTAGAGATACGGGCAGGGGAGACTATGGCTACACCTTC.

This clonotype was counted a few times. The chain has TRBV28 and TRBJ2-3; TRBD2 aligns across 9 bases. V trimming: 3 bases; J trimming: 3 bases; junction bases outside the gene matches: 4. Germline CDR1 is MDHEN and CDR2 is SYDVKM. This CDR3 has 15 residues. The CDR3 DNA reads as TGTGCCAGCAGTTTTGGGCGGGGGGGGACAGATACGCAGTATTTT. Translating it yields CASSFGRGGTDTQYF.

The chain couples TRBV28 to TRBJ2-7, with D unresolved. CDR3 length: 12 residues. Germline CDR1 reads MDHEN; CDR2 reads SYDVKM. V dropped 5 bases and J dropped 6 bases, with 11 bases sitting between them. Here the CDR3 reads CASSPGWGEQYF. The CDR3 coding sequence is TGTGCCAGCAGTCCCGGATGGGGCGAGCAGTACTTC. The variable domain in full, completed from reference TRBV28 and TRBJ2-7, reads DVKVTQSSRYLVKRTGEKVFLECVQDMDHENMFWYRQDPGLGLRLIYFSYDVKMKEKGDIPEGYSVSREKKERFSLILESASTNQTSMYLCASSPGWGEQYFGPGTRLTVT.

V usage is TRBV3-1 and J usage is TRBJ2-5, with 8 bases that match TRBD2. The J segment lost 5 bases and the V segment lost 1 base, leaving 9 bases of the junction unmatched. The CDR3 covers 16 residues. The germline gives CDR1 LGHDT, CDR2 YNNKEL (reference sequence). The CDR3 nucleotides read TGTGCCAGCAGCCAAGGATTAGCGGGACGGATTGAGACCCAGTACTTC. It translates to CASSQGLAGRIETQYF.

This clonotype was seen a handful of times. V is TRBV12-3 or TRBV12-4 and J is TRBJ2-5; the match to TRBD2 covers 8 bases. TRBJ2-7 explains the end of the DNA better; the J call may be wrong. The CDR3 is 15 residues long. CDR3 in DNA: TGTGCCAGCAGTCCGCAGACAGCGGGAGAAACCGAGCAGTACTTC. Protein sequence: CASSPQTAGETEQYF.

This clonotype turned up a few times. The chain carries TRBV28 and TRBJ2-7; 9 nucleotides line up with TRBD1. This CDR3 is built from 16 residues. Trimming removed 4 bases from V and 3 bases from J; junction bases left unmatched: 10. CDR1 is MDHEN and CDR2 is SYDVKM in the germline V gene. The CDR3 region is CASSSLDRGVGYEQYF. CDR3 nucleotides: TGTGCCAGCAGTTCCTTGGACAGGGGTGTGGGCTACGAGCAGTACTTC. Drawing the rest from reference TRBV28 and TRBJ2-7, the complete variable domain is DVKVTQSSRYLVKRTGEKVFLECVQDMDHENMFWYRQDPGLGLRLIYFSYDVKMKEKGDIPEGYSVSREKKERFSLILESASTNQTSMYLCASSSLDRGVGYEQYFGPGTRLTVT.

This chain joins TRBV20-1 and TRBJ1-1, with TRBD1 matching 7 bases. The CDR3 runs 14 residues. V trimming: 6 bases; J trimming: 2 bases; junction bases outside the gene matches: 9. The V gene's germline CDR1 is DFQATT and CDR2 SNEGSKA (reference sequence). The CDR3 protein is CSADPTGFNTEAFF. CDR3 sequence (DNA): TGCAGTGCGGACCCGACAGGGTTCAACACTGAAGCTTTCTTT.

This clonotype was detected a few times. The chain combines TRBV10-3 with TRBJ2-1; no firm D call. The J call is doubtful: the DNA matches TRBJ2-7 better. Germline lookup yields CDR1 ENHRY and CDR2 SYGVKD. The CDR3 length is 14 residues. The CDR3 DNA reads as TGTGCCACCCAACGCTACGACCGGAGCCTCGAGCAGTACTTC. It specifies CATQRYDRSLEQYF.